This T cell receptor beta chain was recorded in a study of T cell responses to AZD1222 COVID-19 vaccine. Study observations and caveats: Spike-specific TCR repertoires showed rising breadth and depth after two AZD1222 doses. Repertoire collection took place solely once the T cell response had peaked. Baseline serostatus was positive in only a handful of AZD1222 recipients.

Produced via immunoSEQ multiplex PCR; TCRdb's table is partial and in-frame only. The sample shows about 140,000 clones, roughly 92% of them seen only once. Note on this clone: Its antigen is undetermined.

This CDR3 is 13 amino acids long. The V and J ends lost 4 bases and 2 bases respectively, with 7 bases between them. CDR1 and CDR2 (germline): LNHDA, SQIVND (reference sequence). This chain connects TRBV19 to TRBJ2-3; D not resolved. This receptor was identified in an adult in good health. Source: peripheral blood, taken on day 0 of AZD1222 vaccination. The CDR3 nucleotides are TGTGCCAGTAGTAAGGAGAACACAGATACGCAGTATTTT. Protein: CASSKENTDTQYF.